This T cell receptor (beta chain) was observed in a study of cytomegalovirus exposure and HLA in healthy donors. Study background: Assignment to the Caucasian-associated ancestry cluster applied to around 82% of the approximately 400 genotyped donors.

Both 60 Vbeta primers and 13 Jbeta primers went into the PCR. TCRdb keeps only in-frame clones here, not all; method: immunoSEQ multiplex PCR. The sample includes around 240,000 clones, 82% of them seen just once. The study, taken as a whole, reports: Certain sequence variants were highly shared and formed a cluster, and this cluster was likely a sequencing artifact. Most sequenced TCRs were rare (though some public TCRs occurred in many donors).

This CDR3 has 16 residues. The V end lost 5 bases, the J end lost 4 bases, and 15 bases lay between the germline ends. The germline gives CDR1 SGHVS, CDR2 FNYEAQ. A note on this clone: The target antigen is unknown. In the same sample, other DNA sequences code for this CDR3.

The sequence was obtained from a woman aged 40 to 50 in good health and CMV-seropositive. Sequencing was done on a sample of PBMCs. The chain combines TRBV7-6 with TRBJ1-6; D gene uncertain. The CDR3 reads CASSQEPGAYNSPLHF. CDR3 nucleotides: TGTGCCAGCAGCCAAGAGCCCGGTGCATATAATTCACCCCTCCACTTT. The whole variable domain, remainder taken from reference TRBV7-6 and TRBJ1-6, is GAGVSQSPRYKVTKRGQDVALRCDPISGHVSLYWYRQALGQGPEFLTYFNYEAQQDKSGLPNDRFSAERPEGSISTLTIQRTEQRDSAMYRCASSQEPGAYNSPLHFGNGTRLTVT.